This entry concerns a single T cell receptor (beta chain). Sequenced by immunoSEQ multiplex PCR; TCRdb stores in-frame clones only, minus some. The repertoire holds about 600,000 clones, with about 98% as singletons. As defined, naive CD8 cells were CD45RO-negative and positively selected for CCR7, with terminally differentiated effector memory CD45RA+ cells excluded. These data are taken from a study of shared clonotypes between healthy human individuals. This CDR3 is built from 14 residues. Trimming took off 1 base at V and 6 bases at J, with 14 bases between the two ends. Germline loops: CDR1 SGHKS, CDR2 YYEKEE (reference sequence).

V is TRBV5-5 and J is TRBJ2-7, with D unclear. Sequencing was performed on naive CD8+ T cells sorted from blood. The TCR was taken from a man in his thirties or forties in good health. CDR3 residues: CASSLRQNSPEQYF. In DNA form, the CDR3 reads TGTGCCAGCAGCTTGAGGCAGAATTCGCCCGAGCAGTACTTC.